These T cell receptor beta chains were read from a single sample in a study of blood T cell repertoires in COVID-19. The table came from immunoSEQ multiplex PCR; TCRdb's copy has only in-frame clones and leaves some out. The table shows about 250,000 clones, with roughly 86% occurring only once. The specimen sequenced was peripheral blood. The receptors shown here come from a woman aged 25 to 39 with acute or convalescent COVID-19. CDR3s include the opening cysteine and the closing phenylalanine or tryptophan. D genes are given only for firm matches. Where a row states a size, it is once, few, many or the class of an expanded clone; other rows omit it.

d_gene: -
v_gene: TRBV2
abundance: -
j_gene: TRBJ1-2
CDR3nt: TGTGCCAGCAGGGTTTGGGGCACTAATAACTATGGCTACACCTTC
CDR3aa: CASRVWGTNNYGYTF

d_gene: TRBD2
v_gene: TRBV5-4
abundance: -
j_gene: TRBJ2-3
CDR3nt: TGTGCCAGCAATAGCGGGAGGGGGGATACGCAGTATTTT
CDR3aa: CASNSGRGDTQYF

d_gene: -
v_gene: TRBV6-1
abundance: once
j_gene: TRBJ1-6
CDR3nt: TGTGCCAGCAGTGAGAGGACAGAGAATTCACCCCTCCACTTT
CDR3aa: CASSERTENSPLHF

d_gene: -
v_gene: TRBV5-1
abundance: many
j_gene: TRBJ2-3
CDR3nt: TGCGCCAGCAGTCAAACAGGCACAGATACGCAGTATTTT
CDR3aa: CASSQTGTDTQYF

d_gene: -
v_gene: TRBV11-2
abundance: -
j_gene: TRBJ2-1
CDR3nt: TGTGCCAGCGGCAGGGCAGGGGTAACCTACAATGAGCAGTTCTTC
CDR3aa: CASGRAGVTYNEQFF

d_gene: -
v_gene: TRBV21-1
abundance: -
j_gene: TRBJ2-1
CDR3nt: TGTGCCAGCAGCAATTACTCCTATGGGACTAGCGGGAGGATCAGTGAGCAGTTCTTC
CDR3aa: CASSNYSYGTSGRISEQFF

d_gene: -
v_gene: TRBV27
abundance: -
j_gene: TRBJ1-6
CDR3nt: TGTACCAGCAGTTTTTACAGTGATAATTCACCCCTCCACTTT
CDR3aa: CTSSFYSDNSPLHF

d_gene: -
v_gene: TRBV5-6
abundance: -
j_gene: TRBJ2-2
CDR3nt: TGTGCCAGCAGCCGTTTAGATTTTCACACCGGGGAGCTGTTTTTT
CDR3aa: CASSRLDFHTGELFF

d_gene: TRBD2
v_gene: TRBV7-2
abundance: -
j_gene: TRBJ2-1
CDR3nt: TGTGCCAGCAGCTTAGATATCCGAGTAGCGGGAGGTGGGAATGAGCAGTTCTTC
CDR3aa: CASSLDIRVAGGGNEQFF

d_gene: -
v_gene: TRBV5-4
abundance: once
j_gene: TRBJ2-5
CDR3nt: TGTGCCAGCAGCGGGGAGACTCGGGAGACCCAGTACTTC
CDR3aa: CASSGETRETQYF

d_gene: -
v_gene: TRBV10-3
abundance: once
j_gene: TRBJ2-1
CDR3nt: TGTGCCCTATCAAAGGGGCTAAGTGAGCAGTTCTTC
CDR3aa: CALSKGLSEQFF

d_gene: -
v_gene: TRBV10-3
abundance: -
j_gene: TRBJ1-1
CDR3nt: TGTGCCGTCCTCAGGGCTATGAACACTGAAGCTTTCTTT
CDR3aa: CAVLRAMNTEAFF

d_gene: TRBD2
v_gene: TRBV6-2/TRBV6-3
abundance: once
j_gene: TRBJ2-7
CDR3nt: TGTGCCAGCAGTTACTCGCGACTAGCCTCCTACGAGCAGTACTTC
CDR3aa: CASSYSRLASYEQYF

d_gene: TRBD2
v_gene: TRBV4-1
abundance: -
j_gene: TRBJ2-7
CDR3nt: TGCGCCAGCAGCCAACGAGCGGGAGGGTCCTACGAGCAGTACTTC
CDR3aa: CASSQRAGGSYEQYF

d_gene: TRBD1
v_gene: TRBV7-2
abundance: -
j_gene: TRBJ2-5
CDR3nt: TGTGCCAGCAGCCCCGGACAGGGACCTCGCACCCAGTACTTC
CDR3aa: CASSPGQGPRTQYF

d_gene: TRBD2
v_gene: TRBV5-5
abundance: once
j_gene: TRBJ2-7
CDR3nt: TGTGCCAGCAGCTTGGGACTAGCGGGATCCTACGAGCAGTACTTC
CDR3aa: CASSLGLAGSYEQYF

d_gene: -
v_gene: TRBV6-5
abundance: -
j_gene: TRBJ2-7
CDR3nt: TGTGCCAGCAGTATCTACTACGAGCAGTACTTC
CDR3aa: CASSIYYEQYF

d_gene: -
v_gene: TRBV5-1
abundance: few
j_gene: TRBJ1-1
CDR3nt: TGCGCCAGCAGCAGAACCAGGGGTAACACTGAAGCTTTCTTT
CDR3aa: CASSRTRGNTEAFF

d_gene: -
v_gene: TRBV7-3
abundance: -
j_gene: TRBJ2-2
CDR3nt: TGTGCCAGCAGTCCCCCCGGCAGGGGCGGGGAGCTGTTTTTT
CDR3aa: CASSPPGRGGELFF

d_gene: -
v_gene: TRBV4-3
abundance: once
j_gene: TRBJ2-7
CDR3nt: TGCGCCAGCAGCCAGAGAACAGGGAGCTACGAGCAGTACTTC
CDR3aa: CASSQRTGSYEQYF

d_gene: TRBD2
v_gene: TRBV7-8
abundance: -
j_gene: TRBJ2-2
CDR3nt: TGTGCCAGCAGCTTAGGGGCTAGCGGGGGGACCGGGGAGCTGTTTTTT
CDR3aa: CASSLGASGGTGELFF

d_gene: TRBD2
v_gene: TRBV6-5
abundance: -
j_gene: TRBJ2-1
CDR3nt: TGTGCCAGCAGACTAGCGGGACTCTACAATGAGCAGTTCTTC
CDR3aa: CASRLAGLYNEQFF

d_gene: TRBD1
v_gene: TRBV11-1
abundance: -
j_gene: TRBJ1-2
CDR3nt: TGTGCCAGCGGACAGGGCGGTGGCTACACCTTC
CDR3aa: CASGQGGGYTF

d_gene: -
v_gene: TRBV11-2
abundance: -
j_gene: TRBJ1-3
CDR3nt: TGTGCCAGCAGCCCCCGAATAGGACCCGGGGCTGGAAACACCATATATTTT
CDR3aa: CASSPRIGPGAGNTIYF

d_gene: -
v_gene: TRBV23-1
abundance: few
j_gene: TRBJ1-3
CDR3nt: TGCGCCAGCAGTCAGGAGAGGGCTGGAAACACCATATATTTT
CDR3aa: CASSQERAGNTIYF

d_gene: -
v_gene: TRBV3-1/TRBV3-2
abundance: once
j_gene: TRBJ1-1
CDR3nt: TGTGCCAGCAGCCAAGACTACAGGGTCGGCACTGAAGCTTTCTTT
CDR3aa: CASSQDYRVGTEAFF

d_gene: -
v_gene: TRBV11-3
abundance: -
j_gene: TRBJ1-2
CDR3nt: TGTGCCAGCAGCTTAGACCGGAGCGGAGTCGGGAGCTACACCTTC
CDR3aa: CASSLDRSGVGSYTF

d_gene: TRBD1
v_gene: TRBV19
abundance: -
j_gene: TRBJ1-4
CDR3nt: TGTGCCAGTAGACCCGACAGGGCCTCTAATGAAAAACTGTTTTTT
CDR3aa: CASRPDRASNEKLFF

d_gene: -
v_gene: TRBV5-8
abundance: -
j_gene: TRBJ1-1
CDR3nt: TGTGCCAGCAGCTTCCCGGGGGGGGTCACTGAAGCTTTCTTT
CDR3aa: CASSFPGGVTEAFF

d_gene: -
v_gene: TRBV19
abundance: -
j_gene: TRBJ1-3
CDR3nt: TGTGCCAGTAGTAATCGTGGCGGATTCGAAAGAAACACCATATATTTT
CDR3aa: CASSNRGGFERNTIYF

d_gene: -
v_gene: TRBV9
abundance: -
j_gene: TRBJ2-1
CDR3nt: TGTGCCAGCAGCGTAAGTACCGGGAATTACAATGAGCAGTTCTTC
CDR3aa: CASSVSTGNYNEQFF

d_gene: TRBD2
v_gene: TRBV5-4
abundance: -
j_gene: TRBJ2-2
CDR3nt: TGTGCCAGCAGCCCGGGACTCGTAGCGGGAGCTGTCGGGGAGCTGTTTTTT
CDR3aa: CASSPGLVAGAVGELFF

d_gene: TRBD2
v_gene: TRBV13
abundance: -
j_gene: TRBJ2-7
CDR3nt: TGTGCCAGCAGCTGGACTAGCGGGCAGACTCCGACCTACGAGCAGTACTTC
CDR3aa: CASSWTSGQTPTYEQYF

d_gene: -
v_gene: TRBV27
abundance: -
j_gene: TRBJ2-1
CDR3nt: TGTGCCAGCAGTGAACGGGGGGCGTGGGATGAGCAGTTCTTC
CDR3aa: CASSERGAWDEQFF

d_gene: TRBD2
v_gene: TRBV25-1
abundance: once
j_gene: TRBJ2-2
CDR3nt: TGTGCCAGCAGTGAATTTACTAGCGGGAACACCGGGGAGCTGTTTTTT
CDR3aa: CASSEFTSGNTGELFF

d_gene: TRBD2
v_gene: TRBV7-8
abundance: -
j_gene: TRBJ2-6
CDR3nt: TGTGCCAGCAGCTTAGCCCTATGGCTAGCGGAGCGCTCTGGGGCCAACGTCCTGACTTTC
CDR3aa: CASSLALWLAERSGANVLTF

d_gene: TRBD1
v_gene: TRBV6-5
abundance: -
j_gene: TRBJ1-6
CDR3nt: TGTGCCAGCAGTAGGACAGGGGAAAATTCACCCCTCCACTTT
CDR3aa: CASSRTGENSPLHF

d_gene: TRBD1
v_gene: TRBV4-3
abundance: few
j_gene: TRBJ2-1
CDR3nt: TGCGCCAGCAGCCTCGACAGGGGGCCCTACAATGAGCAGTTCTTC
CDR3aa: CASSLDRGPYNEQFF

d_gene: -
v_gene: TRBV19
abundance: -
j_gene: TRBJ1-1
CDR3nt: TGTGCCAGTAGTATTTCGGGACTTGGGGGCACTGAAGCTTTCTTT
CDR3aa: CASSISGLGGTEAFF

d_gene: -
v_gene: TRBV19
abundance: -
j_gene: TRBJ2-1
CDR3nt: TGTGCCAGTAGGGGGAATAGCGGCTACAATGAGCAGTTCTTC
CDR3aa: CASRGNSGYNEQFF

d_gene: TRBD1
v_gene: TRBV27
abundance: once
j_gene: TRBJ1-2
CDR3nt: TGTGCCAGCAGTTCAGGGGGACACAGAGGCTACACCTTC
CDR3aa: CASSSGGHRGYTF

d_gene: TRBD2
v_gene: TRBV27
abundance: -
j_gene: TRBJ2-3
CDR3nt: TGTGCCAGCAGCTTTAGCGGGAGGGCCTCACAGGGTACGCAGTATTTT
CDR3aa: CASSFSGRASQGTQYF

d_gene: TRBD2
v_gene: TRBV4-3
abundance: -
j_gene: TRBJ2-2
CDR3nt: TGCGCCAGCAGCCATCCCGGGACTAGCGGGAGGGGGAACACCGGGGAGCTGTTTTTT
CDR3aa: CASSHPGTSGRGNTGELFF

d_gene: TRBD1
v_gene: TRBV4-3
abundance: -
j_gene: TRBJ1-2
CDR3nt: TGCGCCAGCAGCCAAGATTCGGGGACAGGTCCTTATGGCTACACCTTC
CDR3aa: CASSQDSGTGPYGYTF

d_gene: -
v_gene: TRBV5-1
abundance: -
j_gene: TRBJ2-7
CDR3nt: TGCGCCAGCAGCTGGAATGCGGCTAGCGCGTCCTACGAGCAGTACTTC
CDR3aa: CASSWNAASASYEQYF